Below, 5 T cell receptor beta chains from the same sample are listed, as sequenced in a study of blood T cell repertoires in COVID-19. The table came from immunoSEQ multiplex PCR; TCRdb's copy has only in-frame clones and leaves some out. The sample includes over 200,000 clones, around 88% of them seen just once. The sequenced sample was peripheral blood. These receptors were taken from a man older than 75 with acute or convalescent COVID-19.

Notes on this clone: The same CDR3 arises from other DNA sequences in this sample as well. CDR3 protein: CASRTGRNYGYTF. As DNA, the CDR3 is TGTGCCAGCCGGACAGGGCGCAACTATGGCTACACCTTC. V gene TRBV6-5 combines with J gene TRBJ1-2; 8 nucleotides align to TRBD1. V lost 8 bases and J lost 2; bases outside the gene matches: 4. The length of the CDR3 is 13 residues. Germline CDR1 reads MNHEY; CDR2 reads SVGAGI.

Here the CDR3 reads CAWSVQVVPQETQYF. In DNA form, the CDR3 reads TGTGCCTGGAGTGTACAGGTCGTCCCCCAAGAGACCCAGTACTTC. The rearrangement joins TRBV30 to TRBJ2-5, with D tentatively TRBD1 (5 bases). CDR3 length: 15 residues. CDR1 GTSNPN and CDR2 SVGIG come from the germline V gene (reference sequence). V was clipped by 0 bases and J by 1 base, with 12 bases between them.

V is TRBV1 and J is TRBJ2-1; the D segment call TRBD2 is taken from the table without a DNA check. TRBV1 is shown as a pseudogene. The CDR3 is made up of 17 amino acids. DNA for the CDR3: TGCACCAGCAGCCCCCGCCGGGACTACCCCACCTACAATGAGCAGTTCTTC. Translated, it gives CTSSPRRDYPTYNEQFF.

The chain links TRBV7-8 to TRBJ2-5; 9 bases line up with TRBD2. Per germline, CDR1 SGHVS and CDR2 FQNEAQ. CDR3 length: 16 residues. The V gene end was trimmed by 7 bases and the J gene end by 2 bases; junction bases not matched to a gene: 11. The CDR3 here is CASNQGNLAGQETQYF. Written as DNA, the CDR3 is TGTGCCAGCAACCAAGGAAACCTAGCGGGGCAAGAGACCCAGTACTTC.

The chain employs TRBV5-6 and TRBJ1-2; the match to TRBD1 covers 11 bases. This CDR3 is built from 15 residues. With V trimmed by 4 bases and J by 4 bases, 6 bases remained unmatched. CDR1 SGHDT and CDR2 YYEEEE come from the germline V gene. CDR3 in amino acids: CASSPDRGLGYGYTF. The CDR3 region has the DNA TGTGCCAGCAGCCCGGACAGGGGGCTGGGCTATGGCTACACCTTC.